This entry lists 27 T cell receptor beta chains sequenced from one sample in a study of cytomegalovirus exposure and HLA in healthy donors. The assay was immunoSEQ multiplex PCR, and TCRdb's table has in-frame clones only and misses some. The data hold roughly 100,000 clones, with 88% observed a single time. Material for sequencing was PBMCs. These receptor sequences come from a woman between 18 and 29 years old in good health and CMV-seropositive.

The V and J genes are TRBV2 and TRBJ2-7, with a tentative D call TRBD1 (5 bases). V gave up 4 bases and J gave up 1 base, with 17 bases separating them. From germline, CDR1 is SNHLY and CDR2 FYNNEI. The CDR3 length is 16 residues. The CDR3, as DNA: TGTGCCAGCAGTGTCCCAGGGCCCTTGGGGTCCTACGAGCAGTACTTC. It translates to CASSVPGPLGSYEQYF.

This clone was detected only a few times. This chain connects TRBV6-6 to TRBJ1-2; 9 positions match TRBD1. CDR1 MNHNY and CDR2 SVGAGI come from the germline V gene (reference sequence). V was clipped by 2 bases and J by 6 bases; unmatched bases: 4. This CDR3 contains 14 residues. The CDR3 is CASSYGDRVDGYTF. The CDR3 nucleotides are TGTGCCAGCAGTTACGGGGACAGGGTGGATGGCTACACCTTC.

The chain recombines TRBV10-3 with TRBJ1-2; TRBD1 agrees at 9 bases. Trimming at V came to 4 bases and at J to 0 bases, leaving 15 bases not matched to a gene. CDR1 is ENHRY, CDR2 SYGVKD, per germline. The CDR3 length is 19 residues. The CDR3: CAISVPGQGGYGANYGYTF. The CDR3 DNA reads TGTGCCATCAGTGTCCCGGGACAGGGAGGTTATGGGGCTAACTATGGCTACACCTTC.

In regard to this clone: The same CDR3 is also encoded by other DNA sequences in this sample. This chain joins TRBV7-8 and TRBJ1-5, with D unresolved. The V gene's germline CDR1 is SGHVS and CDR2 FQNEAQ. The CDR3 runs to 14 residues. Trimming stripped 5 bases from V and 2 bases from J, with 10 bases between. The CDR3 bases are TGTGCCAGCAGCCCGGTTAGAGGCAATCAGCCCCAGCATTTT. This sequence encodes CASSPVRGNQPQHF.

This chain joins TRBV19 and TRBJ1-5, with 8 bases aligning to TRBD1. The CDR3 has 16 residues. V lost 7 bases and J lost 6; bases outside the gene matches: 14. CDR1 LNHDA and CDR2 SQIVND come from the germline V gene (reference sequence). The CDR3 protein is CASKLRQGAGAQPQHF. For the CDR3, the DNA is TGTGCCAGTAAGCTCCGTCAGGGGGCAGGGGCTCAGCCCCAGCATTTT.

This chain uses TRBV27 with TRBJ1-1; D is uncertain. Germline V CDR1 and CDR2: MNHEY, SMNVEV (reference sequence). The V end lost 6 bases, the J end lost 8 bases, and 13 bases lay between the germline ends. The CDR3 is made up of 12 amino acids. CDR3 amino acids: CASSLKGGEAFF. In DNA, the CDR3 is TGTGCCAGCAGCTTAAAGGGAGGAGAAGCTTTCTTT.

The genes are TRBV5-1 and TRBJ2-3, with D hard to call. The CDR3 sequence is 14 residues long. V lost 0 bases and J lost 1, with 6 bases in between. Germline assignment: CDR1 SGHRS and CDR2 YFSETQ. The CDR3 sequence is CASSLAQGTDTQYF. Written as DNA, the CDR3 is TGCGCCAGCAGCTTGGCCCAGGGCACAGATACGCAGTATTTT.

CDR3 DNA sequence: TGTGCCAGTAGTATGCCGGGACAGGGTGGAGAAAAACTGTTTTTT. This gives the protein CASSMPGQGGEKLFF. This rearrangement joins TRBV19 to TRBJ1-4, with TRBD1 identical over 9 bases. The CDR3 spans 15 residues. CDR1 is LNHDA, CDR2 SQIVND, per germline (reference sequence). V gave up 3 bases and J gave up 8 bases; unmatched junction bases: 7.

The sample holds one count of this clone. V usage is TRBV10-1 and J usage is TRBJ1-5; unclear D gene. This CDR3 region has 16 residues. Trimming took off 4 bases at V and 8 bases at J, with 21 bases between the two ends. CDR1 and CDR2 (germline): WNHNN, SYGVQD (reference sequence). This chain's CDR3 is CASSGEDTSVVKPQHF. CDR3 bases: TGCGCCAGCAGTGGCGAAGACACGTCTGTAGTCAAGCCCCAGCATTTT.

This clone was seen just once. The chain has TRBV11-2 and TRBJ1-2, with D maybe TRBD1 (5 bases). CDR1 is SGHAT, CDR2 FQNNGV, per germline. V lost 5 bases, J lost 0 bases, and 16 bases lay in between. The CDR3 spans 16 residues. The CDR3 loop reads CASSPTLGLANYGYTF. For the CDR3, the DNA is TGTGCCAGCAGCCCGACCCTGGGACTTGCTAACTATGGCTACACCTTC.

The chain uses TRBV6-1 and TRBJ1-2, with TRBD1 matching 8 bases. In germline, CDR1 is MNHNS, CDR2 SASEGT. With 6 bases clipped from V and 8 bases from J, the junction kept 5 bases outside the gene matches. The CDR3 is 12 amino acids. CDR3 residues: CASRRTGSGYTF. As DNA, the CDR3 is TGTGCCAGCAGGCGGACAGGGTCCGGCTACACCTTC.

The CDR3 region has the DNA TGTGCCAGCAGCCCCGGACAGGGGCGAATGTCCTACGAGCAGTACTTC. Translation gives CASSPGQGRMSYEQYF. V usage is TRBV27 and J usage is TRBJ2-7; 9 bases align to TRBD1. Germline values: CDR1 MNHEY, CDR2 SMNVEV (reference sequence). The CDR3 has 16 residues. Trimming took 6 bases from V and 1 from J; bases not matched to a gene: 10.

The gene calls are TRBV27 and TRBJ1-3; tentatively, D is TRBD1 (5 bases). Germline V CDR1 and CDR2: MNHEY, SMNVEV (reference sequence). Trimming removed 4 bases from V and 3 bases from J, with 16 bases in between. The CDR3 has 16 residues. In DNA form, the CDR3 reads TGTGCCAGCAGTTCATACCAAACAGGCCTTGGAAACACCATATATTTT. Translated: CASSSYQTGLGNTIYF.

This chain links TRBV29-1 with TRBJ2-1; 10 bases agree with TRBD2. This CDR3 is built from 15 residues. CDR1 and CDR2 from the germline V gene are SQVTM and ANQGSEA. The trim removed 5 bases at V and 3 bases at J, leaving 7 bases unmatched. CDR3 coding DNA: TGCAGCGTTCGAGAGCGGGGGGGCGTCTACAATGAGCAGTTCTTC. Translating it yields CSVRERGGVYNEQFF.

The chain couples TRBV27 to TRBJ2-1, with TRBD1 identical over 7 bases. The V gene end was trimmed by 5 bases and the J gene end by 5 bases; junction bases not matched to a gene: 6. The CDR3 spans 14 residues. Germline CDR1 is MNHEY and CDR2 is SMNVEV (reference sequence). CDR3: CASSQWDRDNEQFF. Here the CDR3 DNA reads TGTGCCAGCAGTCAATGGGACAGAGACAATGAGCAGTTCTTC.

J is TRBJ1-1 and V is TRBV29-1, with D possibly TRBD1 on 5 matching bases. The CDR3 has 12 amino acids. Germline V gene lookup returns CDR1 SQVTM and CDR2 ANQGSEA. Deletions cut 5 bases from V and 1 base from J, with 8 bases between. The CDR3 spells CSVYQGNTEAFF. The CDR3, as DNA: TGCAGCGTTTATCAGGGGAACACTGAAGCTTTCTTT.

The J gene is TRBJ1-6, the V gene TRBV25-1; 7 nucleotides line up with TRBD1. In germline, CDR1 is MGHDK, CDR2 SYGVNS. There are 13 residues in the CDR3. V lost 7 bases to trimming and J lost 5 bases; unmatched junction nucleotides: 2. This CDR3 reads CASNGQDNSPLHF. The CDR3 nucleotides are TGTGCCAGCAATGGACAGGATAATTCACCCCTCCACTTT.

The chain combines TRBV11-3 with TRBJ1-1; 10 bases align to TRBD1. The CDR3 totals 15 residues. J was trimmed by 3 bases and V by 4 bases; bases with no gene match: 5. Per germline, CDR1 SGHNT and CDR2 YENEEA. The DNA of the CDR3 is TGTGCCAGCAGCTCCCGACAGGGGGCTGACACTGAAGCTTTCTTT. It codes for CASSSRQGADTEAFF.

The rearrangement links TRBV27 to TRBJ2-7, with TRBD1 matching over 9 bases. The ends lost 3 bases at V and 6 bases at J; junction bases unmatched: 6. The CDR3 is 14 residues long. CDR1 and CDR2 (germline): MNHEY, SMNVEV (reference sequence). CDR3: CASSFGTGTVEQYF. DNA for the CDR3: TGTGCCAGCAGTTTCGGGACAGGGACTGTCGAGCAGTACTTC.

The rearrangement joins TRBV18 to TRBJ2-5, with 7 positions matching TRBD1. CDR3 size: 13 residues. Germline loops: CDR1 KGHSH, CDR2 LQKENI. The V and J ends lost 6 bases and 2 bases, in that order; junction bases with no gene match: 3. CDR3 amino acids: CASSRDSQETQYF. CDR3 nucleotides: TGTGCCAGCTCCCGGGACAGTCAAGAGACCCAGTACTTC. Complete variable domain (other parts from reference TRBV18 and TRBJ2-5): NAGVMQNPRHLVRRRGQEARLRCSPMKGHSHVYWYRQLPEEGLKFMVYLQKENIIDESGMPKERFSAEFPKEGPSILRIQQVVRGDSAAYFCASSRDSQETQYFGPGTRLLVL.

The V call is TRBV7-7, the J call TRBJ2-3; D possibly corresponds to TRBD2 (6 bases). Trimming cost V 0 bases and J 9 bases, with 10 bases left between them. This CDR3 has 13 residues. The germline V gene encodes CDR1 SSHAT and CDR2 FNYEAQ (reference sequence). Here the CDR3 reads CASSLAKRETQYF. The CDR3 nucleotides read TGTGCCAGCAGCTTAGCTAAACGGGAGACGCAGTATTTT.

V usage is TRBV4-3 and J usage is TRBJ2-5; D is possibly TRBD1 (5 bases). The CDR3 sequence is 16 residues long. Germline loops: CDR1 LGHNA, CDR2 YSLEER. Trimming removed 0 bases from V and 4 bases from J, with 15 bases in between. The CDR3 loop is CASSQDGPGSRETQYF. CDR3 nucleotides: TGCGCCAGCAGCCAAGATGGGCCAGGGTCGAGAGAGACCCAGTACTTC.

The count of this clone is one. This chain connects TRBV9 to TRBJ1-3, with unresolved D. CDR3 length: 13 amino acids. Trimming took off 3 bases at V and 2 bases at J, with 6 bases between the two ends. Germline CDR1 is SGDLS and CDR2 is YYNGEE. DNA for the CDR3: TGTGCCAGCAGCGGGACTACTGGAAACACCATATATTTT. Protein: CASSGTTGNTIYF.

The CDR3 loop reads CASSQERATVYGYTF. DNA of the CDR3: TGCGCCAGCAGCCAAGAGAGGGCAACGGTCTATGGCTACACCTTC. The rearrangement uses TRBV4-1 and TRBJ1-2; D ambiguous. Germline values: CDR1 MGHRA, CDR2 YSYEKL. The CDR3 has 15 amino acids. Trimming pared 0 bases from V and 4 bases from J, leaving 12 bases between.

The chain links TRBV28 to TRBJ1-2; D is uncertain. Trimming took off 8 bases at V and 4 bases at J, with 11 bases between the two ends. The CDR3 extends over 12 amino acids. The germline V gene has CDR1 MDHEN and CDR2 SYDVKM. The CDR3 coding sequence is TGTGCCAGCGCCGGGTTTGGCTATGGCTACACCTTC. Protein product: CASAGFGYGYTF.

The gene calls are TRBV2 and TRBJ2-7, with 8 bases fitting TRBD1. Germline CDR1 is SNHLY and CDR2 is FYNNEI. The CDR3 has 14 residues. In DNA, the CDR3 is TGTTTCTCAGTCGAGGACAGGGTGTCCTACGAGCAGTACGTC. It encodes CFSVEDRVSYEQYV.

The V call is TRBV11-3, the J call TRBJ2-2, with 9 bases aligning to TRBD1. Germline loops: CDR1 SGHNT, CDR2 YENEEA. Losses at the gene ends were 0 bases for V and 5 bases for J; bases not matched to a gene: 10. CDR3 length: 18 residues. The DNA for the CDR3 is TGTGCCAGCAGCTTAGAAGGCGTTGGGACAGGGTTTACCGGGGAGCTGTTTTTT. It specifies CASSLEGVGTGFTGELFF.